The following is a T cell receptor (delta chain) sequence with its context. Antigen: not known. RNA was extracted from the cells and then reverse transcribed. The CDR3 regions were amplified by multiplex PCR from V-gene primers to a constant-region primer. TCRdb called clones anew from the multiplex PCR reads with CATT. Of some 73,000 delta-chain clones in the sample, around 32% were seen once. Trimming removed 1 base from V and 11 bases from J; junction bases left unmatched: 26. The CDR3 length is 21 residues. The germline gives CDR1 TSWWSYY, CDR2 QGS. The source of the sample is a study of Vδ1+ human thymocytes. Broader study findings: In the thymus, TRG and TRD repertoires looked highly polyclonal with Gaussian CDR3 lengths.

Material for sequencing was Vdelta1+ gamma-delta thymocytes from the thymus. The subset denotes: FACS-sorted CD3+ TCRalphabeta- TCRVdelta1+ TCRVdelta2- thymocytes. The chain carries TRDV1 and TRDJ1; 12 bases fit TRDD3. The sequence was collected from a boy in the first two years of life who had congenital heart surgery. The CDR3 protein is CALGEHLRCASVLGDTRALIF. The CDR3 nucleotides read TGTGCTCTTGGGGAACATCTCCGGTGTGCCTCAGTACTGGGGGATACCCGAGCGCTCATCTTT.